The clone carrying this T cell receptor (beta chain) was detected only a few times. Its antigen is undetermined. The data belong to a study of cytomegalovirus exposure and HLA in healthy donors. Findings of the study overall: CMV serostatus stood as the only immune exposure information on hand. In most subjects, TCR beta sequences reportedly gave accurate predictions of HLA-A and HLA-B alleles. When analyzed later, a missense DCLRE1C variant was found to be linked to TCR beta V- and J-gene trimming.

This CDR3 spans 15 amino acids. The V end was cut by 0 bases, the J end by 6 bases, with 14 bases between. Germline V gene sequence: CDR1 SGHRS, CDR2 YFSETQ. The PCR had 60 Vbeta and 13 Jbeta primers. Profiling relied on immunoSEQ multiplex PCR, and the TCRdb table lists in-frame clones only, not all of them. The table lists about 120,000 clones, 17% of them singletons. The chain combines TRBV5-1 with TRBJ2-3; weak D call: TRBD1 (6 bases). This clonotype originated in a female donor in good health and CMV-seropositive. The specimen was PBMCs. The CDR3 spells CASSLVAGVADTQYF. CDR3 nucleotide sequence: TGCGCCAGCAGCTTGGTGGCAGGGGTGGCCGATACGCAGTATTTT.